This T cell receptor (beta chain) was obtained from a study of T cell changes during pregnancy in multiple sclerosis (dated by TCRdb to the late 2010s). Background for the entire study: The study examined how the T cell repertoire changed over the course of pregnancy in women with multiple sclerosis.

The germline V gene (reference sequence) provides CDR1 MNHNY and CDR2 SVGAGI. For this chain, trimming is 1 base at the V end and 3 bases at the J end, and the number of junction bases without a gene match is 3. The CDR3 starts with the cysteine, ends with the phenylalanine, and has 14 residues. The retained sequence is limited to the CDR3, 42 bases, with the frame set at the first base. Receptors were amplified or captured by the immunoSEQ multiplex PCR assay. TCRdb retrieved this table from immuneACCESS and kept in-frame rearrangements only. Not all clones are present; in checked studies, unresolved V genes account for under half, and no reason is known for the remainder. Across this sample there are about 36,000 clones, with 93% seen only once. About 0.4% of the sample is taken by the ten largest. On this clone: This clone's antigen is unknown. No base quality values were provided; no much bigger clone lies one nucleotide off.

The chain uses TRBV6-6 and TRBJ2-7, with 7 central nucleotides matching TRBD1. The specimen comprised CD4+ T cells from peripheral blood mononuclear cells, sampled in the first trimester of pregnancy. This TCR was sampled from a female donor with multiple sclerosis, enrolled in a pregnancy study. Here is the DNA: TGTGCCAGCAGTTACTTGGGACAGAACTACGAGCAGTACTTC. Its translation reads: CASSYLGQNYEQYF.